Sequencing of this T cell receptor (beta chain) was carried out in a study of cytomegalovirus exposure and HLA in healthy donors. About the study: Around 78 million unique TCR sequences came from HLA-typed donors in an early release. Points from the study as a whole: According to a later analysis, donors in an Asian-associated ancestry cluster reportedly had fewer N-insertions than the roughly 720-donor mean.

The PCR ran on 60 Vbeta and 13 Jbeta primers. In the study's own analysis: Around 80 million unique TCR beta chains, roughly 11 million of them shared, were counted by a later analysis. Sequencing was performed with immunoSEQ multiplex PCR; in TCRdb, only in-frame clones are kept and a portion is missing. That table furnishes V, J and clone size, whereas the DNA furnished D and trimming. The top ten hold about 0.85% of the sample, which has 160,000 or so clones, roughly 89% seen once. A single count supports this clone. The target antigen is unknown. Germline-derived CDR1 and CDR2 are MNHEY and SVGAGI. The CDR3 runs 12 residues. V gave up 4 bases and J gave up 2 bases, with 5 bases separating them.

The TCR comes from a woman in her thirties in good health and CMV-seronegative. Sample: PBMCs. The J gene is TRBJ1-1, the V gene TRBV6-5, with D possibly matching TRBD1 (5 bases). The CDR3 spells CASSWTNTEAFF. DNA of the CDR3: TGTGCCAGCAGTTGGACAAACACTGAAGCTTTCTTT.